The source of this T cell receptor beta chain is a study of cytomegalovirus exposure and HLA in healthy donors. A note on this clone: Its antigen is undetermined.

The CDR3 has 12 amino acids. V lost 3 bases, J lost 11 bases, and 16 bases lay in between. Germline V lookup: CDR1 SQVTM, CDR2 ANQGSEA. Study-wide findings and caveats: The authors listed some 150 TCR beta chains as cytomegalovirus-associated.

Amplification used 60 Vbeta primers and 13 Jbeta primers. Repertoires were generated with immunoSEQ multiplex PCR, while TCRdb's copy carries only in-frame clones and drops some. Recorded for this sample: roughly 40,000 clones. What was sequenced was PBMCs. This clonotype was obtained from a male donor in good health and CMV-seronegative. J is TRBJ2-5 and V is TRBV29-1; the D gene is possibly TRBD2 (7 bases). CDR3 sequence: CSVEGAAGEQYF. CDR3 DNA: TGCAGCGTTGAGGGGGCGGCGGGAGAGCAGTACTTC.